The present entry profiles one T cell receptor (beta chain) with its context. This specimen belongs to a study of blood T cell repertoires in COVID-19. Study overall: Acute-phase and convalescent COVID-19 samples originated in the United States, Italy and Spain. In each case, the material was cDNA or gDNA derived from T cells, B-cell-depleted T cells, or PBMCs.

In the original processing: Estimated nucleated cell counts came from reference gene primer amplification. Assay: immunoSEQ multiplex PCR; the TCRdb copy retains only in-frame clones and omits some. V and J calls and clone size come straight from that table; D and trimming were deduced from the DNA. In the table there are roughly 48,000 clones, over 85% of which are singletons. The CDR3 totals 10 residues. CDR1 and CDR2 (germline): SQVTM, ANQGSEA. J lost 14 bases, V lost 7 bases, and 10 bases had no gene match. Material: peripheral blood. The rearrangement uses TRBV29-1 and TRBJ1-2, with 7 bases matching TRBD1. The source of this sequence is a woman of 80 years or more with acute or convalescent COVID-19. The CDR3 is CSAGQVEQTF. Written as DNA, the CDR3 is TGCAGCGCTGGACAGGTGGAGCAAACCTTC.